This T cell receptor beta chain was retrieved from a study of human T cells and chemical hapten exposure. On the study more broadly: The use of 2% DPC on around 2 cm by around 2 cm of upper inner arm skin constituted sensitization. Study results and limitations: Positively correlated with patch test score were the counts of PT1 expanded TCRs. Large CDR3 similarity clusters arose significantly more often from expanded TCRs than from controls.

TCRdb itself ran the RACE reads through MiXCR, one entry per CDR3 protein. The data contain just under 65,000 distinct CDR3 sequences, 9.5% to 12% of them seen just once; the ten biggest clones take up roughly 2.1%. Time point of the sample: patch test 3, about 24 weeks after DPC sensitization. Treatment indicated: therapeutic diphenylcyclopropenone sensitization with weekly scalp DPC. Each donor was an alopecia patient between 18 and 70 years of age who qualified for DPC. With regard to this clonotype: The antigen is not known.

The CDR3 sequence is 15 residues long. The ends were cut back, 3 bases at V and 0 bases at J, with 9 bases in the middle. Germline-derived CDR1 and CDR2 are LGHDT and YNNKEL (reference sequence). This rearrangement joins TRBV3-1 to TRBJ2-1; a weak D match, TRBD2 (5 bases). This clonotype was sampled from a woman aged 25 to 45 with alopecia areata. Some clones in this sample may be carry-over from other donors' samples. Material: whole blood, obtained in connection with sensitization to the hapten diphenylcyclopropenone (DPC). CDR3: CASSQIASSYNEQFF. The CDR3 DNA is TGTGCCAGCAGCCAGATAGCGAGCTCCTACAATGAGCAGTTCTTC.